A selection of T cell receptor beta chains follows, all from one sample in a study of cytomegalovirus exposure and HLA in healthy donors. Profiled with immunoSEQ multiplex PCR; TCRdb holds only in-frame clones, not every one. The profile covers about 130,000 clones, with around 90% appearing a single time and roughly 2% taken by the ten largest. Sequencing used PBMCs. The receptors shown here come from a woman aged 18-30 years in good health and CMV-seronegative. The CDR3 runs from the conserved cysteine through the conserved F or W. D genes are given only for firm matches. The size field is filled for only some rows; it gives once, few, many or a size class.

cdr3_aa | cdr3_nt | v_call | clone_size | d_call | j_call
CASSTPGQGVIHTQYF | TGTGCCAGCTCGACTCCGGGACAGGGCGTAATACATACGCAGTATTTT | TRBV19 | once | TRBD1 | TRBJ2-3
CASSQTWRDNTEASF | TGCGCCAGCAGCCAAACCTGGCGGGATAACACTGAAGCTTCCTTT | TRBV4-1 | NA | NA | TRBJ1-1
CATSIWGGGSRGEQYF | TGTGCCACCAGCATTTGGGGGGGCGGGTCTCGGGGTGAGCAGTACTTC | TRBV15 | NA | NA | TRBJ2-7
CASSQEFPLEGAETEAFF | TGCGCCAGCAGCCAAGAATTCCCCTTAGAGGGGGCTGAGACTGAAGCTTTCTTT | TRBV4-1 | NA | TRBD1 | TRBJ1-1
CASSFGTYYEQYF | TGCGCCAGCAGCTTCGGGACATACTACGAGCAGTACTTC | TRBV5-1 | NA | NA | TRBJ2-7
CASRETGLNEQFF | TGTGCCAGCAGAGAAACAGGGTTGAATGAGCAGTTCTTC | TRBV2 | NA | NA | TRBJ2-1
CASSLTGTGGYQPQHF | TGTGCCAGCAGTTTAACCGGGACAGGGGGCTATCAGCCCCAGCATTTT | TRBV28 | NA | TRBD1 | TRBJ1-5
CARSLSLALSTDTQYF | TGTGCCAGAAGCTTGTCTCTAGCCCTTAGCACAGATACGCAGTATTTT | TRBV5-3 | NA | NA | TRBJ2-3
CASSPPRDRGRTGELFF | TGTGCCAGCAGTCCCCCCCGGGACAGGGGGCGAACCGGGGAGCTGTTTTTT | TRBV11-2 | NA | TRBD1 | TRBJ2-2
CASRPRHPSTNEKLFF | TGTGCCAGTAGGCCGAGGCACCCATCAACTAATGAAAAACTGTTTTTT | TRBV19 | once | NA | TRBJ1-4
CASSEDIAQYF | TGTGCCAGTAGTGAGGACATAGCGCAGTATTTT | TRBV19 | once | NA | TRBJ2-3
CASSGGLAATYEQYF | TGTGCCAGCAGCGGCGGACTAGCGGCTACCTACGAGCAGTACTTC | TRBV13 | NA | TRBD2 | TRBJ2-7
CASSFGRPNYGYTF | TGTGCCAGCAGTTTTGGCAGGCCTAACTATGGCTACACCTTC | TRBV27 | NA | NA | TRBJ1-2
CASSPLWWANPNYGYTF | TGTGCCAGCAGCCCCCTTTGGTGGGCCAACCCTAACTATGGCTACACCTTC | TRBV5-5 | NA | NA | TRBJ1-2
CASSPVARNSGANVLTF | TGTGCCAGCTCACCAGTGGCCAGGAACTCTGGGGCCAACGTCCTGACTTTC | TRBV18 | NA | NA | TRBJ2-6
CASSLSDRVYGYTF | TGTGCCAGCAGTCTCTCCGACAGGGTCTATGGCTACACCTTC | TRBV27 | NA | TRBD1 | TRBJ1-2
CSVDLGTGPFMNTEAFF | TGCAGCGTTGACCTGGGGACAGGGCCTTTCATGAACACTGAAGCTTTCTTT | TRBV29-1 | NA | TRBD1 | TRBJ1-1
CATSSPGFGQINYGYTF | TGTGCCACCAGCAGTCCAGGGTTTGGACAGATTAACTATGGCTACACCTTC | TRBV15 | NA | NA | TRBJ1-2
CASSLGQGVYEQYF | TGTGCCAGCAGTTTAGGGCAGGGGGTCTACGAGCAGTACTTC | TRBV27 | NA | TRBD1 | TRBJ2-7
CASSARDSGANVLTF | TGTGCCAGCAGTGCCAGGGACTCTGGGGCCAACGTCCTGACTTTC | TRBV6-4 | NA | NA | TRBJ2-6
CASSTSGVGGRGYTF | TGTGCCAGTAGTACGTCAGGGGTTGGCGGAAGAGGCTACACCTTC | TRBV19 | NA | NA | TRBJ1-2
CASSLGLAGAGEQFF | TGCGCCAGCAGCTTGGGACTAGCGGGAGCCGGGGAGCAGTTCTTC | TRBV5-1 | NA | TRBD2 | TRBJ2-1
CASSRSGGRGLGNEQFF | TGTGCCAGCAGTCGTTCGGGGGGCAGGGGGCTTGGAAATGAGCAGTTCTTC | TRBV4-2 | NA | NA | TRBJ2-1
CASSLGREVMNTEAFF | TGTGCCAGCAGTTTAGGTCGGGAAGTCATGAACACTGAAGCTTTCTTT | TRBV27 | once | NA | TRBJ1-1
CASSQDRTDTEAFF | TGCGCCAGCAGCCAAGATCGTACGGACACTGAAGCTTTCTTT | TRBV4-1 | NA | NA | TRBJ1-1
CASSDAGGEAFF | TGTGCCAGCAGTGACGCAGGGGGTGAAGCTTTCTTT | TRBV2 | NA | TRBD1 | TRBJ1-1
CASSEVNSGRETQYF | TGTGCCAGCAGTGAAGTGAATAGCGGGAGGGAGACCCAGTACTTC | TRBV2 | NA | TRBD2 | TRBJ2-5
CSVPTGNTEAFF | TGCAGCGTACCCACAGGGAACACTGAAGCTTTCTTT | TRBV29-1 | NA | NA | TRBJ1-1